The next 4 T cell receptor beta chains were all read from a single sample in a study of T cell responses to AZD1222 COVID-19 vaccine. Repertoires were generated with immunoSEQ multiplex PCR, while TCRdb's copy carries only in-frame clones and drops some. Altogether 60,000 to 75,000 clones are present, 65% to 90% being singletons, with the ten largest covering 20%. The sample was peripheral blood, taken on day 0 of AZD1222 vaccination. The receptors shown here come from an adult in good health.

This chain joins TRBV6-4 and TRBJ1-6; 7 bases are a match to TRBD1. The V and J ends lost 2 bases and 10 bases, in that order; junction bases with no gene match: 5. Germline V gene sequence: CDR1 MRHNA, CDR2 SNTAGT. The CDR3 sequence is 14 residues long. CDR3 DNA sequence: TGTGCCAGCAGTGACCGGGACAGCAACTCACCCCTCCACTTT. This encodes CASSDRDSNSPLHF.

The chain links TRBV2 to TRBJ2-6, with D uncertain. Trimming left V 4 bases short and J 1 base short, with 2 bases between. Germline CDR1 reads SNHLY; CDR2 reads FYNNEI. This CDR3 region has 13 residues. The CDR3 is CASSGSGANVLTF. The DNA for the CDR3 is TGTGCCAGCAGTGGATCTGGGGCCAACGTCCTGACTTTC.

The gene calls are TRBV12-5 and TRBJ1-1; the match to TRBD1 covers 10 bases. The V gene's germline CDR1 is LGHNT and CDR2 FRNRAP. V shed 6 bases, J shed 0 bases, and the junction held 7 bases outside the gene matches. The CDR3 consists of 16 residues. Written as DNA, the CDR3 is TGTGCTAGTGGACCCCGGACAGGGGGACTGAACACTGAAGCTTTCTTT. It yields the protein CASGPRTGGLNTEAFF.

The table lists this clone with a few counts. The J gene is TRBJ2-3, the V gene TRBV7-9; TRBD2 is a possible D gene (6 bases). This CDR3 is 14 amino acids long. V lost 3 bases and J 6 bases, leaving 13 bases between the germline ends. Germline V gene lookup returns CDR1 SEHNR and CDR2 FQNEAQ (reference sequence). The CDR3 bases are TGTGCCAGCAGCTTCGCCTCGCGGGACGATACGCAGTATTTT. Its translation is CASSFASRDDTQYF.